This T cell receptor beta chain was sequenced during a study of technical replicates of blood from a few donors. Profiled with immunoSEQ multiplex PCR; TCRdb holds only in-frame clones, not every one. Among 75,000 to 95,000 clones, around 91% were seen once, and the ten largest hold approximately 0.41%. With V trimmed by 11 bases and J by 6 bases, 12 bases remained unmatched. The CDR3 is 14 amino acids. The germline V gene has CDR1 MNHNY and CDR2 SVGAGI (reference sequence). The sequence was obtained from a human donor in good health. V and J are TRBV6-6 and TRBJ2-1; 8 bases are a match to TRBD2. Sequencing was carried out using T cells isolated from PBMCs. DNA of the CDR3: TGTGCCTCGACGGGGGTAGCGGGAACCAATGAGCAGTTCTTC. It yields the protein CASTGVAGTNEQFF.